These 14 T cell receptor beta chains were sequenced from one sample in a study of blood T cells in healthy people across ages. Primed by a sample-barcoded 5' primer and a J-beta primer mix, a second PCR proceeded for about 7 to 11 cycles. TCRdb re-called the 5' RACE reads with MiXCR, one entry per CDR3 protein. The data hold 600,000 to 850,000 distinct CDR3 sequences, with 20% to 25% observed a single time. This sample was shared with a second study, whose subject was T cells of mothers and their children.

The sequenced sample was blood. These receptor sequences come from a boy between 5 and 17 years old in good health.

In regard to this clonotype: At one boundary the junction diverges from the germline segment, which might be a read error. The chain carries TRBV9 and TRBJ1-1; 8 positions agree with TRBD1. This CDR3 has 13 residues. Germline CDR1 is SGDLS and CDR2 is YYNGEE. The CDR3 DNA sequence: TGCGCCAGCAGCGTACAGGGGGACACTGAAGCTTTCTTT. Translation: CASSVQGDTEAFF.

On this clonotype itself: Sequence at one end of the junction differs from germline and may be a read error. CDR3 residues: CASSRRDWYQETQYF. The CDR3 DNA sequence: TGTGCCAGCAGCCGGAGGGACTGGTACCAGGAGACCCAGTACTTC. The J gene is TRBJ2-5, the V gene TRBV12-3 or TRBV12-4; TRBD2 might be the D (6 bases). The CDR3 has 15 amino acids.

The chain employs TRBV12-3 or TRBV12-4 and TRBJ1-2, with 7 bases fitting TRBD1. This CDR3 contains 17 residues. The J segment lost 7 bases and the V segment lost 0 bases, leaving 14 bases of the junction unmatched. DNA for the CDR3: TGTGCCAGCAGTTTAGCGACGGGAGGGGGCGAAGGTCGTGGCTACACCTTC. Protein sequence: CASSLATGGGEGRGYTF.

This clonotype was counted a few times. The chain has TRBV14 and TRBJ1-4, with D perhaps TRBD1 (5 bases). Deletions cut 1 base from V and 8 bases from J, with 17 bases between. The CDR3 length is 16 residues. The germline CDR1 and CDR2 sequences are SGHDN and FVKESK. Written as DNA, the CDR3 is TGTGCCAGCAGCCAAGGGGTGGGGCCCCATGCGGAAAAACTGTTTTTT. Translating gives CASSQGVGPHAEKLFF. Combining the CDR3 with reference TRBV14 and TRBJ1-4 gives the whole variable domain EAGVTQFPSHSVIEKGQTVTLRCDPISGHDNLYWYRRVMGKEIKFLLHFVKESKQDESGMPNNRFLAERTGGTYSTLKVQPAELEDSGVYFCASSQGVGPHAEKLFFGSGTQLSVL.

This clonotype turned up a few times. The chain links TRBV6-1 to TRBJ2-2; 7 positions agree with TRBD2. J was trimmed by 6 bases and V by 0 bases; bases with no gene match: 7. This CDR3 is 16 amino acids long. Germline assignment: CDR1 MNHNS and CDR2 SASEGT. CDR3 sequence (DNA): TGTGCCAGCAGTGAAGCTCGGAGACTAGCCGCCGGGGAGCTGTTTTTT. This encodes CASSEARRLAAGELFF.

This clonotype was counted between two and nine times. With a much larger clone just one base away, this may be a read error. For the CDR3, the DNA is TGTGCCAGCAGTTTAGACGGGGAATTCACCGGGGAGCTGTTTTTT. Its protein is CASSLDGEFTGELFF. The rearrangement uses TRBV12-3 or TRBV12-4 and TRBJ2-2, with a weak D call TRBD2 (5 bases). This CDR3 has 15 amino acids. Trimming took off 1 base at V and 4 bases at J, with 10 bases between the two ends.

This clonotype was seen a few times. The chain links TRBV28 to TRBJ2-5, with 9 bases identical to TRBD1. This CDR3 has 16 amino acids. Per the germline V gene, CDR1 is MDHEN and CDR2 is SYDVKM. The ends lost 5 bases at V and 2 bases at J; junction bases unmatched: 9. In DNA, the CDR3 is TGTGCCAGCAGTATTAATCCGGGACAGGGACAAGAGACCCAGTACTTC. Its translation is CASSINPGQGQETQYF.

This clonotype showed up just a few times. The V and J genes are TRBV5-8 and TRBJ2-5, with D hard to call. Per the germline V gene, CDR1 is SGHTS and CDR2 is YDEGEE. Trimming cost V 2 bases and J 5 bases, with 4 bases left between them. This CDR3 has 11 residues. The CDR3 loop is CASSFIETQYF. The DNA of the CDR3 is TGTGCCAGCAGCTTTATTGAGACCCAGTACTTC.

In its sample, this clonotype was seen a few times. J is TRBJ1-6 and V is TRBV25-1; maybe TRBD1 (5 bases). Germline V gene lookup returns CDR1 MGHDK and CDR2 SYGVNS. Trimming took 5 bases from V and 5 from J, leaving 13 bases between them. This CDR3 has 15 amino acids. CDR3 nucleotides: TGTGCCAGCAGTACTCCAGGGCTCAATAATTCACCCCTCCACTTT. Translation: CASSTPGLNNSPLHF.

The J gene is TRBJ2-3, the V gene TRBV7-6; TRBD2 matches at 9 bases. CDR3 length equals 16 residues. Germline CDR1 and CDR2: SGHVS and FNYEAQ. V shed 5 bases and J 4 bases; nucleotides not matched to a gene: 10. The DNA for the CDR3 is TGTGCCAGCAGCCCCACGGCGGGGGGGCACGCAGATACGCAGTATTTT. Amino acids: CASSPTAGGHADTQYF.

This clonotype was seen a few times. The rearrangement uses TRBV3-1 and TRBJ2-7, with 10 bases lining up with TRBD2. V lost 4 bases, J lost 0 bases, and 3 bases stayed unmatched. The germline V gene has CDR1 LGHDT and CDR2 YNNKEL (reference sequence). CDR3 length: 15 residues. CDR3 sequence: CASSPASGGSYEQYF. The CDR3 DNA reads as TGTGCCAGCAGCCCAGCTAGCGGGGGCTCCTACGAGCAGTACTTC.

The chain uses TRBV20-1 and TRBJ2-1; 10 bases line up with TRBD2. V was pared by 5 bases and J by 16 bases, with 11 bases of the junction left unmatched. CDR1 and CDR2 from the germline V gene are DFQATT and SNEGSKA (reference sequence). The CDR3 is 12 amino acids. This chain's CDR3 is CSAEESSGSCFF. The CDR3 DNA reads TGCAGTGCTGAAGAATCTAGCGGGAGTTGCTTCTTC.

This clonotype was recorded a few times. J is TRBJ2-4 and V is TRBV4-2, with D unclear. The V gene's germline CDR1 is LGHNA and CDR2 YNFKEQ. This CDR3 region has 11 residues. V dropped 2 bases and J dropped 9 bases, with 5 bases sitting between them. The CDR3 here is CASSQLGIQYF. The CDR3 coding sequence is TGTGCCAGCAGCCAATTAGGCATTCAGTACTTC.

This chain joins TRBV28 and TRBJ2-5; possibly TRBD2 for D (7 bases). Germline loops: CDR1 MDHEN, CDR2 SYDVKM. Between the trimmed V and J ends, which lost 4 bases and 1 base, there was a span of 13 bases. The CDR3 extends over 15 amino acids. The CDR3 is CASSWGGLIQETQYF. Here the CDR3 DNA reads TGTGCCAGCAGTTGGGGGGGCCTCATCCAAGAGACCCAGTACTTC.